Presented here are 13 T cell receptor beta chains from one specimen sequenced in a study of neurological immune-mediated disorders. TCRdb fed the 5' RACE reads into MiXCR, producing one record per CDR3 protein. The table lists fewer than 40,000 distinct CDR3 sequences, just over 4% of them singletons. The source material was CD4+ T cells from blood. These receptors were collected from a woman aged 40 to 55 in good health.

This clonotype was picked up many times. The rearrangement links TRBV20-1 to TRBJ2-6; D remains ambiguous. V lost 5 bases, J lost 1 base, and 6 bases lay in between. CDR3 length equals 13 residues. Germline V CDR1 and CDR2: DFQATT, SNEGSKA (reference sequence). The DNA of the CDR3 is TGCAGTGCTCCTGCGTCTGGGGCCAACGTCCTGACTTTC. Its protein product is CSAPASGANVLTF.

There are many counts of this clonotype. The rearrangement links TRBV4-1 to TRBJ2-3; D may correspond to TRBD1 or TRBD2 (5 bases each). Germline V gives CDR1 MGHRA, CDR2 YSYEKL. V was pared by 1 base and J by 4 bases, with 12 bases between. The CDR3 consists of 15 residues. CDR3 protein: CASSQVGVGADTQYF. CDR3 in DNA: TGCGCCAGCAGCCAAGTGGGGGTGGGCGCAGATACGCAGTATTTT.

Many counts were recorded for this clonotype. The chain employs TRBV5-6 and TRBJ2-3, with no clear D. This CDR3 comprises 13 residues. V lost 5 bases and J lost 2, with 9 bases in between. Germline CDR1 is SGHDT and CDR2 is YYEEEE. CDR3 protein: CASRWTHTDTQYF. The CDR3 nucleotides read TGTGCCAGCAGGTGGACCCACACAGATACGCAGTATTTT.

With respect to this clonotype: The junction departs from the called germline gene at one end, perhaps through a read error. V is TRBV10-3 and J is TRBJ2-3; D not certain. The CDR3 has 16 amino acids. Germline CDR1 and CDR2: ENHRY and SYGVKD. CDR3 bases: TGTGCCATCAGTGAAACGACTGCGCGTGGAGCAGATAAGCAGTATTTT. Its protein is CAISETTARGADKQYF.

Ten or more counts support this clonotype. The rearrangement links TRBV5-6 to TRBJ2-1; no definite D call. V lost 4 bases to trimming and J lost 7 bases, with 18 bases between them. The V gene's germline CDR1 is SGHDT and CDR2 YYEEEE. This CDR3 is 15 amino acids long. Written as DNA, the CDR3 is TGTGCCAGCAGCGCCCGGGTCTCGGTGGTAAATGAGCAGTTCTTC. Its translation is CASSARVSVVNEQFF.

As to this clonotype: This may stem from a read error, because a much larger clone lies one nucleotide away. The chain recombines TRBV6-5 with TRBJ1-1, with D possibly TRBD1 on 6 matching bases. The V end lost 7 bases, the J end lost 0 bases, and 18 bases lay between the germline ends. Per the germline V gene, CDR1 is MNHEY and CDR2 is SVGAGI. This CDR3 region has 16 residues. CDR3 coding DNA: TGTGCCAGCAACCGAGACAGGCTTCGGATGAACACTGAAGCTTTCTTT. Its translation is CASNRDRLRMNTEAFF.

In its sample, this clonotype was seen many times. The chain has TRBV20-1 and TRBJ1-5, with a weak D call TRBD1 (6 bases). CDR1 is DFQATT and CDR2 is SNEGSKA in the germline V gene (reference sequence). CDR3 length equals 12 residues. Trimming took 6 bases from V and 4 from J, leaving 10 bases between them. CDR3: CSARGGNQPQHF. The CDR3 region has the DNA TGCAGTGCCAGGGGAGGGAATCAGCCCCAGCATTTT.

Many counts were recorded for this clonotype. V and J are TRBV5-1 and TRBJ1-1, with D possibly being TRBD1 (6 bases). The CDR3 is made up of 15 amino acids. V gave up 1 base and J gave up 0 bases, with 10 bases separating them. CDR1 is SGHRS and CDR2 is YFSETQ in the germline V gene. The CDR3 DNA sequence: TGCGCCAGCAGCTTGTTGGGGGCAATGAACACTGAAGCTTTCTTT. Translating it yields CASSLLGAMNTEAFF. Supplemented by reference TRBV5-1 and TRBJ1-1, the full variable domain reads KAGVTQTPRYLIKTRGQQVTLSCSPISGHRSVSWYQQTPGQGLQFLFEYFSETQRNKGNFPGRFSGRQFSNSRSEMNVSTLELGDSALYLCASSLLGAMNTEAFFGQGTRLTVV.

This clonotype was counted ten times or more. This chain connects TRBV7-8 to TRBJ2-2; D perhaps matches TRBD1 (5 bases). The germline V gene encodes CDR1 SGHVS and CDR2 FQNEAQ. The CDR3 covers 14 residues. Trimming left V 4 bases short and J 5 bases short, with 11 bases between. CDR3 nucleotides: TGTGCCAGCAGCTCCCTCGCAGGGACCGGGGAGCTGTTTTTT. Encoded protein: CASSSLAGTGELFF.

There are many counts of this clonotype. The V gene is TRBV5-1, the J gene TRBJ1-6; 8 bases match TRBD1. The CDR3 is 19 residues long. Unmatched junction bases numbered 19, after V lost 3 bases and J lost 8 bases. The germline V gene has CDR1 SGHRS and CDR2 YFSETQ. The CDR3 protein is CASSSRLLRAGGFDSPLHF. In DNA, the CDR3 is TGCGCCAGCAGCTCACGCCTACTGCGTGCAGGGGGCTTTGATTCACCCCTCCACTTT.

This clonotype was seen repeatedly, ten times or more. The rearrangement joins TRBV6-5 to TRBJ2-7; D could derive from TRBD1 or TRBD2 (5 bases each). This CDR3 has 15 residues. Germline V gene sequence: CDR1 MNHEY, CDR2 SVGAGI. V was trimmed by 0 bases and J by 6 bases, leaving 15 bases between them. DNA of the CDR3: TGTGCCAGCAGTTACTCATTGCGAGGGGATTCCGAGCAGTACTTC. This encodes CASSYSLRGDSEQYF.

Ten or more counts support this clonotype. The V call is TRBV18, the J call TRBJ2-7; D is possibly TRBD2 (7 bases). The V end was cut by 5 bases, the J end by 0 bases, with 11 bases between. This CDR3 region has 14 residues. The germline gives CDR1 KGHSH, CDR2 LQKENI. CDR3 protein: CASSKAGASYEQYF. CDR3 in DNA: TGTGCCAGCTCAAAGGCGGGGGCCTCCTACGAGCAGTACTTC.

This clonotype was found many times. The chain links TRBV5-6 to TRBJ1-1; no firm D call. Trimming shortened V by 1 base and J by 8 bases, and 12 bases separated the two germline ends. The germline gives CDR1 SGHDT, CDR2 YYEEEE. The CDR3 spans 13 residues. CDR3 bases: TGTGCCAGCAGCTTGAACGGATTCCGCGAAGCTTTCTTT. As protein: CASSLNGFREAFF.